This TCR beta chain appears in the sequencing data of a study of blood T cell repertoires in COVID-19. Study background: Spain, Italy and the United States supplied samples that represented acute and convalescent COVID-19.

Original handling: Estimates of nucleated cell counts were drawn from the amplification of reference gene primers. Produced via immunoSEQ multiplex PCR; TCRdb's table is partial and in-frame only. V and J calls and clone size come straight from that table; D and trimming were deduced from the DNA. This repertoire shows about 120,000 clones, approximately 80% found once; its top ten account for over 6%. The CDR3 spans 14 residues. Germline assignment: CDR1 DFQATT and CDR2 SNEGSKA (reference sequence). Trimming cost V 3 bases and J 0 bases, with 11 bases left between them. Material: peripheral blood. The source is a man aged 70 or older with active or convalescent COVID-19. V is TRBV20-1 and J is TRBJ1-1, with D perhaps TRBD1 (6 bases). The chain's CDR3 is CSASRQVMNTEAFF. CDR3 in DNA: TGCAGTGCTAGTCGACAGGTAATGAACACTGAAGCTTTCTTT.